The clone carrying this T cell receptor (beta chain) was seen more than once but under ten times. Its ends do not fully match the called genes, so a read error is possible. The data derive from a study of blood T cells in healthy people across ages. Combining a sample-barcoded 5' primer with a J-beta primer mix, a second PCR ran for 7 to 11 cycles. TCRdb ran MiXCR on the 5' RACE reads and lists one entry per CDR3 protein. The sample contains some 760,000 distinct CDR3 sequences, 20% to 25% of which appear only once. This CDR3 contains 13 residues. The germline V gene has CDR1 SGDLS and CDR2 YYNGEE. These same records also appear under a second study, on T cells of mothers and their children. That work adds: A second PCR was performed with the M1S primer. This primer added sample barcodes and 2-4 random nucleotides.

This chain connects TRBV9 to TRBJ2-2; no clear D gene. The material sequenced was blood. The receptor's source is a boy younger than 18 in good health. The CDR3 loop is CASSPRNAGELFF. As DNA, the CDR3 is TGTGCCAGCAGCCCCAGGAACGCCGGGGAGCTGTTTTTT.